Following are 25 T cell receptor beta chains from one sample sequenced in a study of T-cell reconstitution after alpha-beta-depleted transplantation in children. Unique molecular identifiers were incorporated into the prepared TCRbeta library. TCRdb ran MiXCR on the PCR reads and lists one entry per CDR3 protein. The data contain roughly 670,000 distinct CDR3 sequences, about an eighth of them singletons. The specimen comprised PBMCs, sampled before TCRalphabeta/CD19-depleted stem cell transplant. These receptors came from a girl aged 2 to 10 with congenital amegakaryocytic thrombocytopenia, due to receive a stem cell transplant.

In its sample, this clonotype was seen a few times. The V gene is TRBV5-6, the J gene TRBJ2-5; D is undetermined. The CDR3 runs to 13 residues. Deletions cut 1 base from V and 4 bases from J, with 8 bases between. Germline CDR1 is SGHDT and CDR2 is YYEEEE. The CDR3 loop is CASSLLPGETQYF. DNA for the CDR3: TGTGCCAGCAGCTTGTTGCCGGGAGAGACCCAGTACTTC.

This clonotype was picked up a small number of times. V is TRBV20-1 and J is TRBJ1-5, with D tentatively TRBD1 (5 bases). Germline CDR1 and CDR2: DFQATT and SNEGSKA (reference sequence). The CDR3 runs to 14 residues. The ends were cut back, 6 bases at V and 6 bases at J, with 18 bases in the middle. Here the CDR3 reads CSAKQETGGQPQHF. CDR3 DNA sequence: TGCAGTGCGAAACAGGAAACTGGGGGTCAGCCCCAGCATTTT.

This clonotype came up many times. The chain uses TRBV12-3 or TRBV12-4 and TRBJ2-3; D ambiguous. There are 14 residues in the CDR3. V lost 0 bases and J 1 base, leaving 5 bases between the germline ends. DNA for the CDR3: TGTGCCAGCAGTTTAGCGCTGGGCACAGATACGCAGTATTTT. As protein: CASSLALGTDTQYF.

There are a few counts of this clonotype. The V and J genes are TRBV11-2 and TRBJ2-1; the match to TRBD2 covers 9 bases. Germline V gives CDR1 SGHAT, CDR2 FQNNGV. With 1 base clipped from V and 8 bases from J, the junction kept 6 bases outside the gene matches. The CDR3 has 15 residues. The CDR3 DNA follows: TGTGCCAGCAGCTTAGGCGGGAGGGGCGTCGATGAGCAGTTCTTC. The encoded protein is CASSLGGRGVDEQFF.

The table lists this clonotype with many counts. The J gene is TRBJ2-1, the V gene TRBV28, with D possibly matching TRBD2 (5 bases). The V and J ends lost 5 bases and 0 bases respectively, with 11 bases between them. Germline V lookup: CDR1 MDHEN, CDR2 SYDVKM. There are 15 residues in the CDR3. The CDR3 bases are TGTGCCAGCAGTCAAACTAGTAACTCCTACAATGAGCAGTTCTTC. Its protein is CASSQTSNSYNEQFF.

This clonotype was seen only a few times. The genes are TRBV12-3 or TRBV12-4 and TRBJ1-1, with D perhaps matching TRBD1 (6 bases). The CDR3 covers 15 residues. V shed 0 bases and J shed 6 bases, with 14 bases lying between them. The CDR3 DNA reads TGTGCCAGCAGTTTAGCGGCGGGGGCCGCCCCTGAAGCTTTCTTT. Protein: CASSLAAGAAPEAFF.

This clonotype was detected many times. This chain links TRBV28 with TRBJ2-7; D is unclear. V lost 3 bases, J lost 6 bases, and 12 bases lay in between. This CDR3 has 13 residues. Germline V CDR1 and CDR2: MDHEN, SYDVKM. CDR3 protein: CASSFRLNGEQYF. Written as DNA, the CDR3 is TGTGCCAGCAGTTTCCGCCTAAATGGCGAGCAGTACTTC.

In this sample, this clonotype turned up a few times. The chain recombines TRBV5-1 with TRBJ1-1, with D tentatively TRBD1 (6 bases). The CDR3 has 16 amino acids. CDR1 SGHRS and CDR2 YFSETQ come from the germline V gene. The V end was cut by 0 bases, the J end by 4 bases, with 16 bases between. The CDR3 region is CASSLASPGGGTEAFF. In nucleotides, the CDR3 is TGCGCCAGCAGCTTGGCCAGTCCGGGGGGCGGCACTGAAGCTTTCTTT.

This clonotype was seen at least ten times. The genes are TRBV7-9 and TRBJ2-2, with D unclear. This CDR3 has 12 amino acids. V shed 2 bases and J shed 11 bases, with 9 bases lying between them. CDR1 is SEHNR and CDR2 is FQNEAQ in the germline V gene (reference sequence). In nucleotides, the CDR3 is TGTGCCAGCAGCTTATGGCACCCCGAGCTGTTTTTT. Residues: CASSLWHPELFF.

This clonotype showed up many times. The rearrangement joins TRBV30 to TRBJ1-5, with a weak D call TRBD1 (5 bases). Trimming removed 0 bases at V and 0 bases at J, with 9 bases between. The V gene's germline CDR1 is GTSNPN and CDR2 SVGIG (reference sequence). The CDR3 is made up of 15 amino acids. The CDR3 region is CAWSVGAYSNQPQHF. The CDR3 DNA reads as TGTGCCTGGAGTGTAGGGGCTTATAGCAATCAGCCCCAGCATTTT.

The V and J genes are TRBV5-4 and TRBJ2-1; 16 bases line up with TRBD2. Germline loops: CDR1 SGHNT, CDR2 YYREEE (reference sequence). Trimming at V came to 2 bases and at J to 4 bases, leaving 9 bases not matched to a gene. The CDR3 loop spans 19 amino acids. CDR3 nucleotides: TGTGCCAGCAGCTTACTGGGACTAGCGGGAGGGCTCGGGTACAATGAGCAGTTCTTC. Amino acids: CASSLLGLAGGLGYNEQFF.

This chain connects TRBV7-2 to TRBJ2-3; D may be TRBD2 (5 bases). The V gene's germline CDR1 is SGHTA and CDR2 FQGNSA. This CDR3 contains 15 residues. The germline V and J ends were trimmed by 2 bases and 9 bases, with 18 bases remaining between them. CDR3 sequence reads: CASSLSQRPSDTQYF. The CDR3 DNA reads TGTGCCAGCAGCTTAAGCCAGCGGCCCTCGGACACGCAGTATTTT.

This sequence joins TRBV5-1 and TRBJ1-1, with a possible D match to TRBD1 (5 bases). Germline V gives CDR1 SGHRS, CDR2 YFSETQ. The CDR3 is 13 amino acids. V shed 4 bases and J shed 5 bases, with 12 bases lying between them. The CDR3 spells CASSIGHPTEAFF. DNA for the CDR3: TGCGCCAGCAGCATTGGACATCCTACTGAAGCTTTCTTT.

This clonotype was seen many times. The chain uses TRBV20-1 and TRBJ1-1, with 8 bases fitting TRBD1. CDR1 and CDR2 (germline): DFQATT, SNEGSKA (reference sequence). V dropped 5 bases and J dropped 1; count of bases not matched to a gene: 6. The CDR3 is 14 residues long. DNA for the CDR3: TGCAGTGCTCGCGGACAGGGCTGGAACACTGAAGCTTTCTTT. Amino acids: CSARGQGWNTEAFF.

Only a few counts were recorded for this clonotype. CDR3 residues: CASTSGARDTQYF. The CDR3 nucleotides are TGTGCCAGCACCTCGGGGGCGCGGGATACGCAGTATTTT. The chain joins TRBV28 to TRBJ2-3; D might be TRBD1 or TRBD2, each matching 6 bases. The CDR3 sequence is 13 residues long. Trimming removed 7 bases at V and 6 bases at J, with 14 bases between. Germline-derived CDR1 and CDR2 are MDHEN and SYDVKM.

This clonotype was seen ten or more times. The chain is built from TRBV12-3 or TRBV12-4 and TRBJ2-1; 11 nucleotides line up with TRBD2. V lost 3 bases and J lost 6; bases outside the gene matches: 10. This CDR3 is built from 17 residues. CDR3 bases: TGTGCCAGCAGTTTCCCACGACTAGCGGGAAGGGGCAATGAGCAGTTCTTC. This sequence encodes CASSFPRLAGRGNEQFF.

This clonotype was seen at least ten times. The rearrangement joins TRBV29-1 to TRBJ2-5; 10 bases are a match to TRBD2. The CDR3 runs 13 residues. The germline CDR1 and CDR2 sequences are SQVTM and ANQGSEA. The V and J ends lost 7 bases and 4 bases, in that order; junction bases with no gene match: 6. The CDR3 spells CSASGRAVETQYF. Here the CDR3 DNA reads TGCAGCGCAAGCGGGAGGGCCGTAGAGACCCAGTACTTC.

This clonotype was recorded at least ten times. The rearrangement links TRBV10-3 to TRBJ2-2, with 7 bases lining up with TRBD2. Losses at the gene ends were 8 bases for V and 2 bases for J; bases not matched to a gene: 5. Germline values: CDR1 ENHRY, CDR2 SYGVKD. This CDR3 comprises 14 residues. The CDR3 loop reads CAIAGDLNTGELFF. Written as DNA, the CDR3 is TGTGCCATCGCGGGGGACCTCAACACCGGGGAGCTGTTTTTT.

For the CDR3, the DNA is TGTGCCAGCAGCTTAGGGTGGCAGGGGGGGACGGAAAAACTGTTTTTT. Its translation is CASSLGWQGGTEKLFF. The J gene is TRBJ1-4, the V gene TRBV7-2, with TRBD1 matching 7 bases. The CDR3 runs 16 residues. Per germline, CDR1 SGHTA and CDR2 FQGNSA. After removal of 1 base from V and 8 bases from J, the junction contained 10 bases not matched to a gene. The full variable domain, completed using reference TRBV7-2 and TRBJ1-4, is GAGVSQSPSNKVTEKGKDVELRCDPISGHTALYWYRQSLGQGLEFLIYFQGNSAPDKSGLPSDRFSAERTGGSVSTLTIQRTQQEDSAVYLCASSLGWQGGTEKLFFGSGTQLSVL.

This clonotype was recorded once. This chain uses TRBV15 with TRBJ2-7; D unresolved. The CDR3 loop spans 12 amino acids. The V gene's germline CDR1 is LNHNV and CDR2 YYDKDF (reference sequence). V was trimmed by 4 bases and J by 4 bases, leaving 8 bases between them. The DNA of the CDR3 is TGTGCCACCAGCATGCCTGGTTACGAGCAGTACTTC. Translating gives CATSMPGYEQYF.

In its sample, this clonotype was seen many times. The chain joins TRBV20-1 to TRBJ2-1; 12 nucleotides line up with TRBD2. This CDR3 is built from 16 residues. V was pared by 4 bases and J by 7 bases, with 11 bases of the junction left unmatched. Germline assignment: CDR1 DFQATT and CDR2 SNEGSKA (reference sequence). This chain's CDR3 is CSATPGLAGKTNEQFF. In DNA form, the CDR3 reads TGCAGTGCTACGCCGGGACTAGCGGGTAAAACTAATGAGCAGTTCTTC.

This clonotype turned up a few times. The chain recombines TRBV29-1 with TRBJ2-7; D is possibly TRBD1 (6 bases). The germline CDR1 and CDR2 sequences are SQVTM and ANQGSEA. Trimming took off 7 bases at V and 0 bases at J, with 13 bases between the two ends. This CDR3 spans 13 amino acids. The CDR3 loop reads CSARDIASYEQYF. DNA for the CDR3: TGCAGCGCTCGGGACATTGCCTCCTACGAGCAGTACTTC.

This clonotype was seen only a few times. V gene TRBV5-4 combines with J gene TRBJ2-1; no clear D gene. Trimming cost V 4 bases and J 4 bases, with 9 bases left between them. The CDR3 length is 13 residues. Germline V gene data show CDR1 as SGHNT and CDR2 as YYREEE (reference sequence). The CDR3 DNA is TGTGCCAGCAGCCAAACAGAATACAATGAGCAGTTCTTC. This encodes CASSQTEYNEQFF.

This clonotype has at least ten counts. V and J are TRBV27 and TRBJ2-1, with TRBD2 matching over 10 bases. Germline CDR1 MNHEY, CDR2 SMNVEV (reference sequence). This CDR3 contains 18 residues. The V segment lost 4 bases and the J segment 5 bases; nucleotides outside the gene matches: 14. The CDR3 sequence is CASSSLQSTSGLDNEQFF. CDR3 nucleotide sequence: TGTGCCAGCAGTTCCTTACAATCGACTAGCGGGCTCGACAATGAGCAGTTCTTC.

At least ten counts were recorded for this clonotype. The chain recombines TRBV5-1 with TRBJ2-1, with D possibly being TRBD1 (5 bases). This CDR3 contains 15 residues. Trimming pared 2 bases from V and 8 bases from J, leaving 17 bases between. Germline assignment: CDR1 SGHRS and CDR2 YFSETQ. This CDR3 is CASSLLSPSRDEQFF. CDR3 bases: TGCGCCAGCAGCTTACTCTCGCCCTCCAGGGATGAGCAGTTCTTC.